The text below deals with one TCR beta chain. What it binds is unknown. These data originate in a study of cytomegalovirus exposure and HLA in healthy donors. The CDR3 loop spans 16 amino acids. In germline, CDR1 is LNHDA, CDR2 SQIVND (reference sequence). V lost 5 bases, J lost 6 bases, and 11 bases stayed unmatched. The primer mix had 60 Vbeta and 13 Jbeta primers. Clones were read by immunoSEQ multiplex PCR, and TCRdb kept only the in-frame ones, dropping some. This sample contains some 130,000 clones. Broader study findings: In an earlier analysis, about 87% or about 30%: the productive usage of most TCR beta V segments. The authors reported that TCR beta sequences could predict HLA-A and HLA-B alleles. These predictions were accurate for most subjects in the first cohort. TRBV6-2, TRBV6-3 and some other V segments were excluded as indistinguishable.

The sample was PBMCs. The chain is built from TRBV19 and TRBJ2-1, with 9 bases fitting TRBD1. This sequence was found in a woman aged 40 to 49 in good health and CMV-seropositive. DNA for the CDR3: TGTGCCAGTAGTCCTCTGGGGGACAGGGCCGTCAATGAGCAGTTCTTC. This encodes CASSPLGDRAVNEQFF.